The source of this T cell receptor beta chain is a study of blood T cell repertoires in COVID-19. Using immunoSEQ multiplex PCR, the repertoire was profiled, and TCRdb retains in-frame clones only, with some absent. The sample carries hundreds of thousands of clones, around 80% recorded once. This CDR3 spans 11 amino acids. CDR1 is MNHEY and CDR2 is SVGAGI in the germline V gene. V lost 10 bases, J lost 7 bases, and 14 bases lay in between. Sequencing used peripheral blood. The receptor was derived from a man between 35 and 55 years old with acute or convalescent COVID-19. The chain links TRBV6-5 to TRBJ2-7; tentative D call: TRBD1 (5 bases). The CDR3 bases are TGTGCCACCCGAGGACAAGTTGAGCAGTACTTC. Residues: CATRGQVEQYF.